This TCR beta chain was identified in a study of T-cell memory formation after mild COVID-19. This CDR3 contains 16 residues. V lost 3 bases, J lost 3 bases, and 15 bases lay in between. TCRdb passed the 5' RACE reads through MiXCR, listing each CDR3 protein once. This table holds approximately 210,000 distinct CDR3 sequences, around 20% found once. This clonotype showed up many times. The sequence was collected from an adult woman who had mild COVID-19 (a few samples of this study predate the infection). Cell type and time point are not known. Material: PBMCs or a T cell subset sorted from them (not recorded which). The J gene is TRBJ2-1, the V gene TRBV12-3 or TRBV12-4; weak D call: TRBD2 (6 bases). Written as DNA, the CDR3 is TGTGCCAGCAGTTTCCTTTGGACTACGAACTACAATGAGCAGTTCTTC. It translates to CASSFLWTTNYNEQFF.